The present entry profiles one TCR beta chain with its context. These data originate in a study of blood T cell repertoires in COVID-19. The CDR3 length is 14 residues. Losses at the gene ends were 3 bases for V and 6 bases for J; bases not matched to a gene: 4. Per the germline V gene, CDR1 is LNHDA and CDR2 is SQIVND (reference sequence). Profiled with immunoSEQ multiplex PCR; TCRdb holds only in-frame clones, not every one. This table has about 370,000 clones, nearly 90% appearing once. The sample was PBMCs or T cells enriched from blood (not recorded which). The sequence was collected from a woman aged 25 to 39 who had recovered from COVID-19. The gene calls are TRBV19 and TRBJ2-2; 7 bases fit TRBD1. CDR3 residues: CASSMQGVAGELFF. DNA of the CDR3: TGTGCCAGTAGTATGCAGGGGGTAGCCGGGGAGCTGTTTTTT.